This TCR beta chain came from a study of T cells in Graves' hyperthyroidism and ophthalmopathy. Study-wide results and limits: Most clonotypes expanded in thyroid above 0.001 were likewise present in blood.

This clonotype was detected only a few times. No antigen is known for it. There were TCR beta CDR3 regions amplified from RNA transcripts. The HTBI primer set was used in a first-round RT-PCR of the TCR CDR3. From the multiplex PCR reads, TCRdb called clonotypes with MiXCR, one entry per CDR3 protein. The repertoire holds a few hundred thousand distinct CDR3 sequences, with around 45% as singletons. This CDR3 has 15 amino acids. V trimming: 4 bases; J trimming: 1 base; junction bases outside the gene matches: 4. CDR1 SQVTM and CDR2 ANQGSEA come from the germline V gene. V gene TRBV29-1 combines with J gene TRBJ1-5; 10 bases map to TRBD1. The clonotype was recovered from a woman aged 18-30 years with Graves' hyperthyroidism. The sequenced sample consisted of peripheral blood or thyroid tissue (not recorded which). CDR3 DNA sequence: TGCAGCGTTGCGACAGGGGGCGGAAGCAATCAGCCCCAGCATTTT. Translation gives CSVATGGGSNQPQHF.